This entry concerns a single T cell receptor beta chain. Being one base from a much bigger clone, this may be a read error. The CDR3 sequence is 16 residues long. Germline values: CDR1 SGHNT, CDR2 YYREEE (reference sequence). Between the trimmed V and J ends, which lost 4 bases and 5 bases, there was a span of 18 bases. Using MiXCR, TCRdb re-called clones from the PCR reads. This table holds 20,000 to 25,000 clones, 20% found once. These data originate in a study of metastatic and nonmetastatic thyroid tumors. Patients were all untreated before their thyroid surgery. This chain links TRBV5-4 with TRBJ2-2; D is unresolved. This clonotype was obtained from a female donor with papillary thyroid cancer or a benign thyroid nodule (not recorded which). Some clones in this sample may be carry-over from other donors' samples. Sequenced input: blood. The DNA for the CDR3 is TGTGCCAGCAGCACCCGAGCTGGGTTTGGGACCGGGGAGCTGTTTTTT. It encodes CASSTRAGFGTGELFF.